Shown below are 24 T cell receptor beta chains from a single sample sequenced in a study of identical twins. TCRdb re-called the 5' RACE reads through MiXCR, storing one row per CDR3 protein. The sample lists under 300,000 distinct CDR3 sequences, roughly 8.7% occurring once. Another study also made use of these data, one on yellow fever vaccine responses in identical twins.

Sequencing was done on a sample of CD8+ T cells sorted from blood. These receptors originate from a woman younger than 35 in good health.

This clonotype has ten or more counts. The V gene is TRBV9, the J gene TRBJ2-7; 9 bases line up with TRBD1. V lost 3 bases, J lost 5 bases, and 9 bases stayed unmatched. CDR3 size: 15 residues. Germline V lookup: CDR1 SGDLS, CDR2 YYNGEE. CDR3 amino acids: CASSAHRDRDHEQYF. In DNA form, the CDR3 reads TGTGCCAGCAGCGCACACCGGGACAGGGACCACGAGCAGTACTTC.

The chain couples TRBV11-1 to TRBJ2-3; D remains unclear. V lost 5 bases and J 4 bases, leaving 10 bases between the germline ends. The V gene's germline CDR1 is SGHAT and CDR2 FQDESV (reference sequence). The CDR3 extends over 13 amino acids. The CDR3 coding sequence is TGTGCCAGCAGCCCCCCCGGCCCAGATACGCAGTATTTT. Amino acid sequence: CASSPPGPDTQYF.

The rearrangement links TRBV5-1 to TRBJ2-3; 7 bases match TRBD1. The CDR3 covers 15 residues. V trimming: 4 bases; J trimming: 5 bases; junction bases outside the gene matches: 10. Germline CDR1 and CDR2: SGHRS and YFSETQ. CDR3 coding DNA: TGCGCCAGCAGCCCGCAGGGGGTTGAAGGAGATACGCAGTATTTT. Protein: CASSPQGVEGDTQYF. Looking up the rest from reference TRBV5-1 and TRBJ2-3 gives the full variable domain: KAGVTQTPRYLIKTRGQQVTLSCSPISGHRSVSWYQQTPGQGLQFLFEYFSETQRNKGNFPGRFSGRQFSNSRSEMNVSTLELGDSALYLCASSPQGVEGDTQYFGPGTRLTVL.

The chain carries TRBV4-3 and TRBJ2-3; D call uncertain. There are 15 residues in the CDR3. The V end was cut by 0 bases, the J end by 1 base, with 8 bases between. The germline gives CDR1 LGHNA, CDR2 YSLEER. The CDR3 sequence: CASSQDQAGTDTQYF. DNA of the CDR3: TGCGCCAGCAGCCAAGACCAAGCTGGCACAGATACGCAGTATTTT.

This clonotype appeared a few times. The CDR3 DNA follows: TGTGCCAGCAGCCCACAGGGGAAGCGCACCGGGGAGCTGTTTTTT. Translation: CASSPQGKRTGELFF. The V gene is TRBV28, the J gene TRBJ2-2; the match to TRBD1 covers 7 bases. CDR1 MDHEN and CDR2 SYDVKM come from the germline V gene. The CDR3 has 15 residues. V gave up 6 bases and J gave up 4 bases; unmatched junction bases: 8.

The chain combines TRBV30 with TRBJ2-7; D call uncertain. Trimming cost V 3 bases and J 0 bases, with 6 bases left between them. From germline, CDR1 is GTSNPN and CDR2 SVGIG (reference sequence). The CDR3 covers 12 residues. The CDR3 loop is CAWRADSYEQYF. The CDR3 nucleotides read TGTGCCTGGAGGGCCGACTCCTACGAGCAGTACTTC.

The rearrangement links TRBV5-8 to TRBJ2-1; 7 bases map to TRBD1. This CDR3 is 13 amino acids long. Per germline, CDR1 SGHTS and CDR2 YDEGEE. J was trimmed by 9 bases and V by 1 base; bases with no gene match: 4. CDR3 sequence reads: CASSLWTGLEQFF. DNA of the CDR3: TGTGCCAGCAGCTTGTGGACAGGCCTTGAGCAGTTCTTC.

In its sample, this clonotype was seen many times. J is TRBJ1-1 and V is TRBV27; D is unclear. The V and J ends lost 6 bases and 1 base respectively, with 6 bases between them. The germline V gene encodes CDR1 MNHEY and CDR2 SMNVEV (reference sequence). There are 12 residues in the CDR3. The CDR3 loop reads CASRSGNTEAFF. The DNA for the CDR3 is TGTGCCAGCAGATCCGGGAACACTGAAGCTTTCTTT.

This clonotype was counted a few times. The J gene is TRBJ2-2, the V gene TRBV15; D gene ambiguous. This CDR3 has 12 residues. V shed 0 bases and J shed 5 bases, with 1 base lying between them. Germline V gene data show CDR1 as LNHNV and CDR2 as YYDKDF (reference sequence). As DNA, the CDR3 is TGTGCCACCAGCAGAGATACCGGGGAGCTGTTTTTT. Its protein product is CATSRDTGELFF.

This rearrangement joins TRBV6-5 to TRBJ1-1; 8 bases agree with TRBD1. CDR1 is MNHEY, CDR2 SVGAGI, per germline. The CDR3 sequence is 14 residues long. The V segment lost 8 bases and the J segment 1 base; nucleotides outside the gene matches: 6. CDR3 coding DNA: TGTGCCAGCGGTTGGGGGACAGGGAACACTGAAGCTTTCTTT. Amino acid sequence: CASGWGTGNTEAFF.

This clonotype has a count of ten or more. The chain combines TRBV11-1 with TRBJ2-6, with 7 positions matching TRBD1. V dropped 3 bases and J dropped 0; count of bases not matched to a gene: 11. The CDR3 consists of 19 residues. Germline V lookup: CDR1 SGHAT, CDR2 FQDESV (reference sequence). Written as DNA, the CDR3 is TGTGCCAGCAGCTTTTTGTTAGACAGGGATCTCTCTGGGGCCAACGTCCTGACTTTC. It translates to CASSFLLDRDLSGANVLTF.

The rearrangement joins TRBV6-4 to TRBJ2-1; D possibly corresponds to TRBD2 (7 bases). V lost 0 bases and J 8 bases, leaving 11 bases between the germline ends. CDR3 length: 14 residues. CDR1 is MRHNA, CDR2 SNTAGT, per germline. CDR3 amino acids: CASSDSGGADEQFF. In DNA form, the CDR3 reads TGTGCCAGCAGTGACTCAGGGGGGGCGGATGAGCAGTTCTTC.

This clonotype was detected ten times or more. The rearrangement joins TRBV27 to TRBJ2-3; D is undetermined. Germline assignment: CDR1 MNHEY and CDR2 SMNVEV (reference sequence). Trimming shortened V by 4 bases and J by 0 bases, and 14 bases separated the two germline ends. The CDR3 is 16 amino acids. The CDR3 coding sequence is TGTGCCAGCAGTTGGGATATTGGGCCTAGCACAGATACGCAGTATTTT. Encoded protein: CASSWDIGPSTDTQYF.

This clonotype showed up just a few times. J is TRBJ1-4 and V is TRBV5-1, with TRBD1 matching over 7 bases. Trimming took 0 bases from V and 3 from J; bases not matched to a gene: 5. This CDR3 is built from 16 residues. From germline, CDR1 is SGHRS and CDR2 YFSETQ. The CDR3 reads CASSLAHGQANEKLFF. CDR3 bases: TGCGCCAGCAGCTTGGCTCACGGACAGGCTAATGAAAAACTGTTTTTT.

This clonotype came up a few times. This chain connects TRBV2 to TRBJ2-7, with unresolved D. CDR1 is SNHLY and CDR2 is FYNNEI in the germline V gene. Trimming left V 4 bases short and J 6 bases short, with 13 bases between. CDR3 size: 13 residues. CDR3 in amino acids: CASSGANTPEQYF. The CDR3 DNA reads as TGTGCCAGCAGTGGGGCGAATACGCCCGAGCAGTACTTC.

The table lists this clonotype with a few counts. The V call is TRBV6-2 or TRBV6-3, the J call TRBJ2-3, with D possibly TRBD1 on 6 matching bases. Germline V gene sequence: CDR1 MNHEY, CDR2 SVGEGT. This CDR3 spans 17 amino acids. The germline V and J ends were trimmed by 3 bases and 0 bases, with 16 bases remaining between them. This CDR3 is CASSYPLLGASTDTQYF. Here the CDR3 DNA reads TGTGCCAGCAGTTATCCCCTTTTGGGGGCTAGCACAGATACGCAGTATTTT.

The J gene is TRBJ2-1, the V gene TRBV7-6; tentative D call: TRBD2 (7 bases). CDR1 SGHVS and CDR2 FNYEAQ come from the germline V gene. Trimming cost V 1 base and J 5 bases, with 15 bases left between them. The CDR3 runs to 16 residues. The CDR3: CASSLVRAGANNEQFF. The CDR3 DNA reads as TGTGCCAGCAGCTTAGTGCGGGCGGGGGCAAACAATGAGCAGTTCTTC.

This chain connects TRBV5-1 to TRBJ2-7; TRBD1 aligns across 7 bases. The CDR3 runs to 13 residues. V shed 0 bases, J shed 6 bases, and the junction held 3 bases outside the gene matches. Germline CDR1 and CDR2: SGHRS and YFSETQ. CDR3 bases: TGCGCCAGCAGCTTGGAGGGGACAGTCGAGCAGTACTTC. It is translated as CASSLEGTVEQYF.

The table lists this clonotype with many counts. The chain uses TRBV7-6 and TRBJ1-5; 10 bases are a match to TRBD1. J was trimmed by 5 bases and V by 4 bases; bases with no gene match: 2. The CDR3 is 14 residues long. The germline V gene has CDR1 SGHVS and CDR2 FNYEAQ. The CDR3 loop is CASSYGTGDQPQHF. CDR3 DNA: TGTGCCAGCAGCTACGGGACAGGGGATCAGCCCCAGCATTTT.

The CDR3 nucleotides are TGTGCCAGCAGCGAGGGGACTAGCGGGGGGGGGAGCACAGATACGCAGTATTTT. The encoded protein is CASSEGTSGGGSTDTQYF. The chain joins TRBV2 to TRBJ2-3; 16 bases match TRBD2. Germline V gene lookup returns CDR1 SNHLY and CDR2 FYNNEI. The CDR3 spans 18 residues. The J segment lost 0 bases and the V segment lost 6 bases, leaving 6 bases of the junction unmatched. Based on the CDR3 plus reference TRBV2 and TRBJ2-3, the full variable domain is EPEVTQTPSHQVTQMGQEVILRCVPISNHLYFYWYRQILGQKVEFLVSFYNNEISEKSEIFDDQFSVERPDGSNFTLKIRSTKLEDSAMYFCASSEGTSGGGSTDTQYFGPGTRLTVL.

This clonotype was observed at least ten times. This chain joins TRBV7-9 and TRBJ2-5; D is ambiguous. Trimming cost V 5 bases and J 4 bases, with 17 bases left between them. The germline gives CDR1 SEHNR, CDR2 FQNEAQ (reference sequence). The CDR3 has 15 amino acids. The chain's CDR3 is CASSHPTEHLETQYF. CDR3 nucleotide sequence: TGTGCCAGCAGCCATCCGACGGAGCACCTAGAGACCCAGTACTTC.

This clonotype was seen more than once but under ten times. V and J are TRBV27 and TRBJ2-3; 10 bases agree with TRBD2. V dropped 5 bases and J dropped 3; count of bases not matched to a gene: 5. The CDR3 length is 15 residues. CDR1 is MNHEY, CDR2 SMNVEV, per germline (reference sequence). CDR3 amino acids: CASSPASGSTDTQYF. In DNA form, the CDR3 reads TGTGCCAGCAGTCCCGCTAGCGGGAGTACAGATACGCAGTATTTT.

In this sample, this clonotype turned up a few times. The chain carries TRBV6-2 or TRBV6-3 and TRBJ2-1, with 11 bases matching TRBD2. Trimming removed 2 bases from V and 1 base from J; junction bases left unmatched: 7. CDR3 length: 18 amino acids. Looked up from germline, CDR1 is MNHEY and CDR2 is SVGEGT. The CDR3 bases are TGTGCCAGCAGTTACGCAACTAGCGGGAGTAAGTCCTACAATGAGCAGTTCTTC. It translates to CASSYATSGSKSYNEQFF.

This clonotype was detected a few times. The V call is TRBV7-9, the J call TRBJ2-7; 12 nucleotides match TRBD2. The CDR3 has 16 amino acids. Germline V CDR1 and CDR2: SEHNR, FQNEAQ (reference sequence). Trimming at V came to 5 bases and at J to 4 bases, leaving 9 bases not matched to a gene. Written as DNA, the CDR3 is TGTGCCAGCAGCGGCCTGACTAGCGGGGGCGTATACGAGCAGTACTTC. This codes for CASSGLTSGGVYEQYF.